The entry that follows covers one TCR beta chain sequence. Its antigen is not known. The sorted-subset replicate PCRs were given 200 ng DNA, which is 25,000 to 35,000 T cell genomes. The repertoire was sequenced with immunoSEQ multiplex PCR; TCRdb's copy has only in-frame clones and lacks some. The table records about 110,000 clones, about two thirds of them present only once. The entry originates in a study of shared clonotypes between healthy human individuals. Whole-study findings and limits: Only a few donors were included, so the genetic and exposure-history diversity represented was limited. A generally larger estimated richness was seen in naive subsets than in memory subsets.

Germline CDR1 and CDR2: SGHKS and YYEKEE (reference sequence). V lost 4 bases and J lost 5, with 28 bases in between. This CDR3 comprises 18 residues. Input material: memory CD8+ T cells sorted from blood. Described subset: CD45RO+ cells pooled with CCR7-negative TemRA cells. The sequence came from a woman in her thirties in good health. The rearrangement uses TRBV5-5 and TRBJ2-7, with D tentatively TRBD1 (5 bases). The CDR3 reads CASSVIDRQGPPVDEQYF. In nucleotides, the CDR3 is TGTGCCAGCAGCGTTATCGATCGGCAGGGCCCGCCCGTGGACGAGCAGTACTTC.